The rows below give T cell receptor beta chains drawn from one sample of a study of T cells expressing NK-cell markers. TCRdb re-called the 5' RACE reads and catalogs CDR3 proteins one per entry, DNA excluded. The sample data list more than 120,000 distinct CDR3 sequences. The sequencing input was blood T cells: a sorted CD56 or NKG2C T cell subset, CD4+ or CD8+ T cells, or bulk PBMC T cells (not recorded which). All receptors derive from a man between 18 and 29 years old in good health. CDR3s include the opening cysteine and the closing phenylalanine or tryptophan.

j_call,v_call,cdr3_aa
TRBJ2-5,TRBV25-1,CASSGGESRETQYF
TRBJ1-2,TRBV14,CASSEKTGTNYGYTF
TRBJ1-1,TRBV27,CASSQFRVGDTEAFF
TRBJ2-1,TRBV29-1,CSEMSSYNEQFF
TRBJ2-7,TRBV29-1,CSAVVIGFPYEQYF
TRBJ1-1,TRBV9,CASSVAWDNTEAFF
TRBJ2-1,TRBV4-1,CASSQGEHNEQFF
TRBJ1-1,TRBV6-1,CASIQGPSAFF
TRBJ2-2,TRBV7-9,CASSSQGDPNTGELFF
TRBJ2-1,TRBV30,CAWKPGTGGNEQFF
TRBJ2-1,TRBV24-1,CATSDLRGGEAKFF
TRBJ2-1,TRBV6-2/TRBV6-3,CASRVAGDGGDEQFF
TRBJ2-1,TRBV6-5,CASSYSAGLYNEQFF
TRBJ2-3,TRBV21-1,CASSPGPGNNDTQYF
TRBJ2-1,TRBV7-9,CASSSGLEWWGQFF
TRBJ2-7,TRBV27,CASSLGQGASEQYF
TRBJ2-1,TRBV29-1,CSVPDGYNEQFF
TRBJ2-3,TRBV6-2/TRBV6-3,CASRSLAGGLSTDTQYF
TRBJ2-5,TRBV21-1,CASSLLRTGEKTQYF
TRBJ2-2,TRBV11-2,CASSFSNTGELFF
TRBJ2-2,TRBV7-8,CASSLGTGSANTGELFF
TRBJ2-7,TRBV7-2,CASSLVRIRRDYEQYF